The source of this T cell receptor beta chain is a study of T cells expressing NK-cell markers. Study overall: Most of the eight sequenced donors tested HCMV-seropositive; one tested seronegative.

Germline V lookup: CDR1 ENHRY, CDR2 SYGVKD. This CDR3 contains 14 residues. Findings and caveats of the study: Dominant NKG2C+ clonotype frequencies of roughly 1.0-7.0% of CD8+ T cells were measured in 5 or 6 donors.

A note on this clonotype: Antigen: not known.

It was by 5'RACE template switching with UMIs that TCR beta cDNA was made. TCRdb reprocessed the 5' RACE reads, keeping one entry per CDR3 protein, no DNA. The sample includes about 540,000 distinct CDR3 sequences. This chain uses TRBV10-3 with TRBJ2-1; the D gene TCRdb calls, TRBD1, cannot be checked with no DNA. The sample taken for sequencing was blood T cells: a sorted CD56 or NKG2C T cell subset, CD4+ or CD8+ T cells, or bulk PBMC T cells (not recorded which). The clonotype was recovered from a man aged 18 to 35 in good health. The CDR3 sequence: CATTTGQGGNEQFF.